The 7 T cell receptor beta chains presented below share a single source sample, sequenced in a study of metastatic and nonmetastatic thyroid tumors. TCRdb recomputed clones from the PCR reads via MiXCR. The sample shows roughly 40,000 clones, about a sixth of them seen only once. Thyroid surgery was performed in patients who had received no treatment beforehand. Input material: blood. All receptors come from a male donor with papillary thyroid cancer or a benign thyroid nodule (not recorded which). Some clones in this sample may be carry-over from other donors' samples.

This clone has a count of ten or more. The chain is built from TRBV4-1 and TRBJ2-3; D uncertain. Trimming removed 0 bases from V and 6 bases from J, with 16 bases in between. The germline CDR1 and CDR2 sequences are MGHRA and YSYEKL. The CDR3 runs to 16 residues. The CDR3 region is CASSQDLTVGWDTQYF. CDR3 DNA: TGCGCCAGCAGCCAAGATCTCACAGTGGGTTGGGATACGCAGTATTTT.

On this clone: It may be a read error: a sequence one base away is much more abundant. The same CDR3 arises from other DNA sequences in this sample as well. The DNA for the CDR3 is TGTGCTAGTAGCCAGGGGGCCGACTATGGCTACACCTTC. Encoded protein: CASSQGADYGYTF. This sequence joins TRBV12-3 or TRBV12-4 and TRBJ1-2; 8 bases line up with TRBD1. The CDR3 is 13 residues long.

This clone was counted only a few times. This chain connects TRBV12-3 or TRBV12-4 to TRBJ1-6, with a possible D match to TRBD1 (5 bases). Trimming cost V 6 bases and J 2 bases, with 8 bases left between them. CDR3 length: 14 residues. The CDR3: CASRLGAYNSPLHF. In DNA form, the CDR3 reads TGTGCCAGCAGGCTGGGGGCCTATAATTCACCCCTCCACTTT.

This clone was seen at least ten times. The rearrangement links TRBV3-1 to TRBJ2-1; unclear D gene. The CDR3 contains 16 residues. The germline CDR1 and CDR2 sequences are LGHDT and YNNKEL (reference sequence). V was clipped by 1 base and J by 4 bases, with 14 bases between them. The DNA for the CDR3 is TGTGCCAGCAGCCAAGGGGAATTAGCCCCTTACAATGAGCAGTTCTTC. This encodes CASSQGELAPYNEQFF.

There are many counts of this clone. The same CDR3 can be traced to other DNA sequences in this sample. The J gene is TRBJ1-6, the V gene TRBV6-4; the match to TRBD1 covers 8 bases. From germline, CDR1 is MRHNA and CDR2 SNTAGT. The CDR3 is made up of 16 amino acids. V gave up 5 bases and J gave up 9 bases; unmatched junction bases: 12. In nucleotides, the CDR3 is TGTGCCAGCAGTCAATCGACAGGGGAATCGGGTTCACCCCTCCACTTT. This codes for CASSQSTGESGSPLHF.

This clone was seen ten or more times. This chain links TRBV4-1 with TRBJ1-1, with D possibly TRBD1 on 5 matching bases. V was shortened by 0 bases and J by 1 base, with 18 bases between the two germline ends. This CDR3 has 18 residues. Germline values: CDR1 MGHRA, CDR2 YSYEKL. The CDR3 nucleotides are TGCGCCAGCAGCCAAGATCGGAAGTACAGGTCCGAGAACACTGAAGCTTTCTTT. Its protein product is CASSQDRKYRSENTEAFF.

Relative to its sample, this clone is medium-sized. V gene TRBV6-1 combines with J gene TRBJ2-7; TRBD1 matches 8 bases. The germline gives CDR1 MNHNS, CDR2 SASEGT. This CDR3 has 14 amino acids. V was clipped by 7 bases and J by 0 bases; unmatched bases: 5. The CDR3 DNA follows: TGTGCCAGCATCCCGGGACAGGACTCCTACGAGCAGTACTTC. This gives the protein CASIPGQDSYEQYF.